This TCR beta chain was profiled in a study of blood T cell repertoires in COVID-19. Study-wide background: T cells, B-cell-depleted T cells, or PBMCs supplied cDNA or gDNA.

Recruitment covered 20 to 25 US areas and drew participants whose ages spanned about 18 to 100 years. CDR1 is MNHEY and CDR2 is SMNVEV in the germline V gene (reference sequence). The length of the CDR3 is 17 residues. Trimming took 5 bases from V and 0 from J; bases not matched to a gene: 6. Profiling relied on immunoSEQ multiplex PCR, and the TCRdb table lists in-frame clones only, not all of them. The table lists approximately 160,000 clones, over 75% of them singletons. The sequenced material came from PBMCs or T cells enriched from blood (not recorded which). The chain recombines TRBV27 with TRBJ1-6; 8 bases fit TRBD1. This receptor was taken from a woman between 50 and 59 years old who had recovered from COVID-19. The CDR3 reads CASSPGQGSSYNSPLHF. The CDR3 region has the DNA TGTGCCAGCAGTCCCGGACAGGGAAGCTCCTATAATTCACCCCTCCACTTT.